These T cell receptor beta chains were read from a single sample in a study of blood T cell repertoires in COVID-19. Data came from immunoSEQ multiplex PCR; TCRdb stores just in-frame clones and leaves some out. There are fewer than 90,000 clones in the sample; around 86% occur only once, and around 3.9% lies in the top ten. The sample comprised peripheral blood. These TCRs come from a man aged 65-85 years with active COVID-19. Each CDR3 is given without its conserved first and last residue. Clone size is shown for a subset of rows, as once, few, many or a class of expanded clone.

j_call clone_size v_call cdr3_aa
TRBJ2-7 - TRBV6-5 ASTPYGRAYEQY
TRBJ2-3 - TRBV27 ASRLGLYTDTQY
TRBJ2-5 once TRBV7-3 ASRRADQETQY
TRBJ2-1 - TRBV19 ASMGTPQNEQF
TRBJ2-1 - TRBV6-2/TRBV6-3 ASSYGGQGPRQF
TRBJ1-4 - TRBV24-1 ATGHGQGAGEKLF
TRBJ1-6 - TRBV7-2 ASSFAGPGGSPLH
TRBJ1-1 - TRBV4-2 ASSQERGQGRRTEAF
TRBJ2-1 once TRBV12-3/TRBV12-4 ATQQGYNEQF
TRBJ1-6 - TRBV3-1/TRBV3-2 ASSPRVSNSPLH
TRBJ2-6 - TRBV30 AWSGGSGANVLT
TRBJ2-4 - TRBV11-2 ASSPDRAQNIQY
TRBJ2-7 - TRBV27 ASSPGTGMYEQY
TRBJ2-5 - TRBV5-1 ASELGTLQETQY
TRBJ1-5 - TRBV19 ASSIRGAYQPQH
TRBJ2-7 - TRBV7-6 ASSLTVGTSGSLEY